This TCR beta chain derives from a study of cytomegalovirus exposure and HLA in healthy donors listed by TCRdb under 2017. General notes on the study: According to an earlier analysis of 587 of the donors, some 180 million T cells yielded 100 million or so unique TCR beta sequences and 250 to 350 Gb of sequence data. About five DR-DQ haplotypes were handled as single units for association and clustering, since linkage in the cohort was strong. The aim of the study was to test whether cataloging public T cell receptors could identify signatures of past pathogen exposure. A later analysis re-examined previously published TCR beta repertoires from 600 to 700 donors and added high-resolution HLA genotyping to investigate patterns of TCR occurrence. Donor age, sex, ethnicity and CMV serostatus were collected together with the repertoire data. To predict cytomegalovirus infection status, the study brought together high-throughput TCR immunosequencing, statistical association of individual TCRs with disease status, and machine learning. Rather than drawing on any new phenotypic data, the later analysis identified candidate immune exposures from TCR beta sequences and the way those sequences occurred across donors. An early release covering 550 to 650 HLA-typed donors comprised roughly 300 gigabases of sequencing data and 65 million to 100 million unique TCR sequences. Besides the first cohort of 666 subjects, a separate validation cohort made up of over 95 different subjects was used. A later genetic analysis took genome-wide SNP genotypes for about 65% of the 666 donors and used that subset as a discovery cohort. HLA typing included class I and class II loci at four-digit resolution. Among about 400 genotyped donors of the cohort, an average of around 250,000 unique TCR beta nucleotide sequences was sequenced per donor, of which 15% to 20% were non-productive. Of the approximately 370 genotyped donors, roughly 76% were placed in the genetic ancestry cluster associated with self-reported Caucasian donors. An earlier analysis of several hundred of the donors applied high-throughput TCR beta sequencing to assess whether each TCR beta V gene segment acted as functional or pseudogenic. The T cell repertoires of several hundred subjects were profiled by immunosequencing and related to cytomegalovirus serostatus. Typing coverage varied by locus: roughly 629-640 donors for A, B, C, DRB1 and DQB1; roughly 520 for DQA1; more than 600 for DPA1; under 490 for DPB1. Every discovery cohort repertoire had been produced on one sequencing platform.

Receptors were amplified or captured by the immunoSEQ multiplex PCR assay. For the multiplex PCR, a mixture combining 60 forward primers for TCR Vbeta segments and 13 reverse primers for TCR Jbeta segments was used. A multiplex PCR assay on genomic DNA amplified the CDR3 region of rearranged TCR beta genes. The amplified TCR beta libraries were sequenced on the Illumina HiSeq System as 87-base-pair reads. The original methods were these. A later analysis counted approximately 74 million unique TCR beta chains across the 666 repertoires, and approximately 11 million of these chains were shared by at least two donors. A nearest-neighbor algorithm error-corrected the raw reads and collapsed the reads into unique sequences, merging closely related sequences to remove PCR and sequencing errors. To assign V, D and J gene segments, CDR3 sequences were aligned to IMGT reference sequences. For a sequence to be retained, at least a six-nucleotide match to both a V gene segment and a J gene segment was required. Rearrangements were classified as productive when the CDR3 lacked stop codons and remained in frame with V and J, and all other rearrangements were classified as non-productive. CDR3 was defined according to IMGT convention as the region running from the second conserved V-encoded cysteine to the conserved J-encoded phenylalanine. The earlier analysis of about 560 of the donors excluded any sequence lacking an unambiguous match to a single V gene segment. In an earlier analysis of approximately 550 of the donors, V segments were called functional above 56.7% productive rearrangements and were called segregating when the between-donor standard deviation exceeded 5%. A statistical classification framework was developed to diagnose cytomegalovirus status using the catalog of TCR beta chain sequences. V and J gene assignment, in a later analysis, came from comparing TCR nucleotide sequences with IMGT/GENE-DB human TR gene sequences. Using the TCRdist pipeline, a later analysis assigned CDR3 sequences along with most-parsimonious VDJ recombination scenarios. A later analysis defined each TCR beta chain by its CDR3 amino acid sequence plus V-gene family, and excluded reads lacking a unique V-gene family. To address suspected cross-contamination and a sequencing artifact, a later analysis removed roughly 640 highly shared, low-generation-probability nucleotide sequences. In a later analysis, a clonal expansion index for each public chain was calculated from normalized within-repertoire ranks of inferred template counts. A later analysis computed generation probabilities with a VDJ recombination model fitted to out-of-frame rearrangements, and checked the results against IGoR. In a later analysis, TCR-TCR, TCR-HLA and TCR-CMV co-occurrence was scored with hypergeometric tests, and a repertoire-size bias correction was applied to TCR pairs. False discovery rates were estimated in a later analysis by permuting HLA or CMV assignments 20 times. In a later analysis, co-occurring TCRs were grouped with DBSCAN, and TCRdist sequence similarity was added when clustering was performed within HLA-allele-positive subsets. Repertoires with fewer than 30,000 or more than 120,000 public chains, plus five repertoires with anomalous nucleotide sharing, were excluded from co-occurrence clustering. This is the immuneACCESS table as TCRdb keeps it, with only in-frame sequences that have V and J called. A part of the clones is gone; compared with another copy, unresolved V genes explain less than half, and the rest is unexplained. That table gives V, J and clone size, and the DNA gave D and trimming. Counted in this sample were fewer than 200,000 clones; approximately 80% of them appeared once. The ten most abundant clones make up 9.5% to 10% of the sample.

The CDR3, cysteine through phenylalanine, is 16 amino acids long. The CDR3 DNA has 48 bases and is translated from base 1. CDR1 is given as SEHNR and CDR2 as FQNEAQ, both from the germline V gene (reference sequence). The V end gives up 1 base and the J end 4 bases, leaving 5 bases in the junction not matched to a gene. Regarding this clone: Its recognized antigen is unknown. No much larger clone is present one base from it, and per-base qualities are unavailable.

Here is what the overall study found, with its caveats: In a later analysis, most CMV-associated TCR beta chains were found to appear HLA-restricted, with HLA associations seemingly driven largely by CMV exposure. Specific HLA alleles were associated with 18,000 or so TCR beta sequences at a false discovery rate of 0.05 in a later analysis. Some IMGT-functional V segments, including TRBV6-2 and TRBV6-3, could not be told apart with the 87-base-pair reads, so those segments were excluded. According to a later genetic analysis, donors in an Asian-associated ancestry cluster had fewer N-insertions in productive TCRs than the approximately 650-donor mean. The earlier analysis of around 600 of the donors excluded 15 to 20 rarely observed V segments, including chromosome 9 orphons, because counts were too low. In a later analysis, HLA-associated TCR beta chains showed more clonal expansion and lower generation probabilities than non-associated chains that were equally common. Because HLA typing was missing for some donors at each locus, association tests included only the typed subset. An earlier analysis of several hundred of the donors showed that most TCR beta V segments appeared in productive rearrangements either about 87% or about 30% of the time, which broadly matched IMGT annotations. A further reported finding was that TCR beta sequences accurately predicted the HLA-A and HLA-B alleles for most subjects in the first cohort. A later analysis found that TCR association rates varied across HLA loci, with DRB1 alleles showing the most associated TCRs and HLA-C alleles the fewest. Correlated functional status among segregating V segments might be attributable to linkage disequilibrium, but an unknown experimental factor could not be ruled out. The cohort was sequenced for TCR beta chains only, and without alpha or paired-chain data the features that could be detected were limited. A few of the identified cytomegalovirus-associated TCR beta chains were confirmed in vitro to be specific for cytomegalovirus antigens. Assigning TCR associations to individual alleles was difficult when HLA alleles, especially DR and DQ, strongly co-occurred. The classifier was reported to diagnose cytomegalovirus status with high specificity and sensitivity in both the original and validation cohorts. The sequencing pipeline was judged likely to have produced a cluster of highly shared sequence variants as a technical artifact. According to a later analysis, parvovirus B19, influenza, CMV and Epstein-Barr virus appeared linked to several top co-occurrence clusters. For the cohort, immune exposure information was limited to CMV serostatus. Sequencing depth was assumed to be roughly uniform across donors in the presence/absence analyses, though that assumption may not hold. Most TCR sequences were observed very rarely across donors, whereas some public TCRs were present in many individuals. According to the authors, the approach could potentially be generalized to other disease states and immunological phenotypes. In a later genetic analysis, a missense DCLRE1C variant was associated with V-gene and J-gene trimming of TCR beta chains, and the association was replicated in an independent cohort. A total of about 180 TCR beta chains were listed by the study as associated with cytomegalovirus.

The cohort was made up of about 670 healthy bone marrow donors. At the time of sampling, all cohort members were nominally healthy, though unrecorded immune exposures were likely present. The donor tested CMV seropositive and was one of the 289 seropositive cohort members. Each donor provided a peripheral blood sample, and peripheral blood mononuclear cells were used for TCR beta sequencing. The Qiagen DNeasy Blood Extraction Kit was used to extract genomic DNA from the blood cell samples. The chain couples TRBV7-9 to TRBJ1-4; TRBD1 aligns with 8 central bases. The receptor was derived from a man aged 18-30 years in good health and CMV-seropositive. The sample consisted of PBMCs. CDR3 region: CASSLVGDRGNEKLFF. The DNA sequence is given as TGTGCCAGCAGCTTAGTCGGAGACAGGGGTAATGAAAAACTGTTTTTT.